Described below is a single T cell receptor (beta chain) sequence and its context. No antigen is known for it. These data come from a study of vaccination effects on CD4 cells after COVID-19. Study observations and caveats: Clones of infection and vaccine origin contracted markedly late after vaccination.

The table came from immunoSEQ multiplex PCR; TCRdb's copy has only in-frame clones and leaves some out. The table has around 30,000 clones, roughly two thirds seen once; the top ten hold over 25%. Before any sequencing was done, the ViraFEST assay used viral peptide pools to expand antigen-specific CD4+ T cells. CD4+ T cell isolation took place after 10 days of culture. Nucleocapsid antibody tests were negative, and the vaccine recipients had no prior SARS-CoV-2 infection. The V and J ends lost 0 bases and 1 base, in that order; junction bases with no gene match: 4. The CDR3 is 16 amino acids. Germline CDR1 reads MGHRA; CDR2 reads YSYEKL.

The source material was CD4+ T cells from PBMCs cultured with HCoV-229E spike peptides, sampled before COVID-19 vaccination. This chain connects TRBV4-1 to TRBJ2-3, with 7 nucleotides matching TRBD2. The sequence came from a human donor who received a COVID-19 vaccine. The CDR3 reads CASSQDDRGGTDTQYF. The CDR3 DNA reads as TGCGCCAGCAGCCAAGATGATCGGGGGGGCACAGATACGCAGTATTTT.